What follows is one T cell receptor (beta chain) and its context. These data come from a study of control samples from healthy donors and cancer patients. CDR1 is MNHNS and CDR2 is SASEGT in the germline V gene. The CDR3 totals 15 residues. Deletions cut 0 bases from V and 6 bases from J, with 14 bases between. Only in-frame clones appear in the TCRdb table, and some are missing; sequencing was by immunoSEQ multiplex PCR. This sample has 60,000 to 75,000 clones, with 84% found just once. The source is a man between 45 and 60 years old in good health. The sequenced sample was blood. J is TRBJ1-2 and V is TRBV6-1; D not certain. The CDR3 protein is CASSEASVRRDGYTF. CDR3 nucleotides: TGTGCCAGCAGTGAAGCGTCGGTCAGACGGGATGGCTACACCTTC.